The rows below give T cell receptor beta chains drawn from one sample of a study of OX40 agonist ivuxolimab in advanced cancers. Method: immunoSEQ multiplex PCR; TCRdb's copy keeps in-frame clones and lacks some. The repertoire holds approximately 59,000 clones, with about nine tenths as singletons. The sequences come from CD4+ or CD8+ T cells sorted from blood, collected in a trial of the OX40 agonist ivuxolimab. These receptors originate from an adult with an advanced solid tumor such as melanoma, head and neck, liver or kidney cancer. Both conserved end residues are part of each CDR3. D genes are given only for firm matches. Rows may omit the clone size; those that give it use once, few, many or a size class.

CDR3	DNA	D	size	V	J
CASSYGRGNEKLFF	TGTGCCAGCAGTTACGGCAGGGGTAATGAAAAACTGTTTTTT	NA	NA	TRBV6-5	TRBJ1-4
CASSADKGGSYEQYF	TGTGCCAGCAGCGCCGACAAGGGGGGGAGCTACGAGCAGTACTTC	NA	NA	TRBV7-8	TRBJ2-7
CASSNGPLQPQHF	TGTGCCAGCAGTAATGGGCCTCTACAGCCCCAGCATTTT	NA	few	TRBV28	TRBJ1-5
CASSEGGALGTKNIQYF	TGTGCCAGCAGTGAGGGTGGGGCCCTCGGGACCAAAAACATTCAGTACTTC	NA	NA	TRBV2	TRBJ2-4
CASSLDGSSSYEQYF	TGCGCCAGCAGCTTGGACGGATCAAGCTCCTACGAGCAGTACTTC	NA	NA	TRBV5-1	TRBJ2-7
CASSLGTFAGVGADTQYF	TGTGCCAGCAGCCTAGGGACGTTCGCGGGAGTTGGCGCAGATACGCAGTATTTT	TRBD2	NA	TRBV11-3	TRBJ2-3
CAISGRTGYSGNTIYF	TGTGCCATCAGTGGTCGGACGGGATACTCTGGAAACACCATATATTTT	NA	NA	TRBV10-3	TRBJ1-3
CASSLDPSGELFF	TGCGCCAGCAGCCTGGACCCCAGTGGGGAGCTGTTTTTT	NA	NA	TRBV5-1	TRBJ2-2
CATSRAGGSNTEAFF	TGTGCCACCAGCAGGGCAGGGGGGTCGAACACTGAAGCTTTCTTT	TRBD1	NA	TRBV15	TRBJ1-1
CASSRLADEQYF	TGCGCCAGCAGCCGCCTAGCAGACGAGCAGTACTTC	NA	NA	TRBV5-1	TRBJ2-7
CASSLAMGRTNTGELFF	TGCGCCAGCAGCTTGGCCATGGGACGGACGAACACCGGGGAGCTGTTTTTT	NA	NA	TRBV5-1	TRBJ2-2
CASSQNLGAGRTEAFF	TGCGCCAGCAGCCAAAATCTTGGGGCAGGCCGGACTGAAGCTTTCTTT	NA	NA	TRBV4-1	TRBJ1-1
CASSLAHTRGMNTEAFF	TGTGCCAGCAGCTTAGCACATACGCGGGGTATGAACACTGAAGCTTTCTTT	NA	NA	TRBV7-8	TRBJ1-1
CASSPLGQPRSNQPQHF	TGTGCCAGCAGTCCATTGGGACAGCCCAGAAGCAATCAGCCCCAGCATTTT	TRBD1	once	TRBV27	TRBJ1-5
CASSLGRADYGYTF	TGTGCCAGCAGCTTGGGGAGGGCTGACTATGGCTACACCTTC	NA	NA	TRBV5-6	TRBJ1-2
CASSLGASGGTDTQYF	TGTGCCAGCAGCTTAGGGGCTAGCGGGGGCACAGATACGCAGTATTTT	TRBD2	NA	TRBV7-2	TRBJ2-3
CASSRPGQGGREQYF	TGTGCCAGCAGCAGACCGGGACAGGGAGGGCGAGAGCAGTACTTC	TRBD1	NA	TRBV6-5	TRBJ2-7
CAVRQGSGNTIYF	TGTGCCGTCCGACAGGGCTCTGGAAACACCATATATTTT	TRBD1	NA	TRBV7-2	TRBJ1-3
CASSLFSGGELFF	TGTGCCAGCAGCTTATTTTCGGGCGGGGAGCTGTTTTTT	NA	NA	TRBV11-3	TRBJ2-2
CASTRQRGNEQFF	TGTGCCAGCACGAGACAGAGAGGCAATGAGCAGTTCTTC	NA	NA	TRBV6-1	TRBJ2-1
CASSLDGTASYEQYF	TGTGCCAGCAGCTTAGATGGGACAGCCTCCTACGAGCAGTACTTC	TRBD1	NA	TRBV7-2	TRBJ2-7
CAWSYSGSPGELFF	TGTGCCTGGAGTTATAGCGGGAGTCCCGGGGAGCTGTTTTTT	TRBD2	NA	TRBV30	TRBJ2-2
CASSLDRVTMNEQFF	TGTGCCAGCAGCTTGGACAGGGTTACTATGAATGAGCAGTTCTTC	NA	NA	TRBV5-6	TRBJ2-1
CASSVGQGNTEAFF	TGTGCCAGCAGTGTTGGACAGGGGAACACTGAAGCTTTCTTT	TRBD1	NA	TRBV2	TRBJ1-1
CASSSRDREIRFF	TGTGCCAGCAGCTCAAGGGACAGGGAGATTCGGTTCTTC	TRBD1	NA	TRBV11-2	TRBJ2-1
CAWTRTGSTDTQYF	TGTGCCTGGACCAGGACAGGCAGCACAGATACGCAGTATTTT	TRBD1	NA	TRBV30	TRBJ2-3
CASSLRTGGGSETQYF	TGCGCCAGCAGCTTACGAACGGGAGGGGGGTCGGAGACCCAGTACTTC	TRBD2	once	TRBV5-1	TRBJ2-5
CASSLSQGSTYGYTF	TGTGCCAGCAGCTTAAGTCAGGGAAGTACCTATGGCTACACCTTC	NA	NA	TRBV7-6	TRBJ1-2
CASSKGTSGSWTDTQYF	TGTGCCAGTAGTAAGGGGACTAGCGGGAGTTGGACAGATACGCAGTATTTT	TRBD2	NA	TRBV19	TRBJ2-3
CASTPGGTSRSYEQYF	TGTGCCAGCACCCCCGGGGGGACTTCCCGCTCCTACGAGCAGTACTTC	TRBD2	NA	TRBV6-6	TRBJ2-7
CASRFGGNPYEQYF	TGTGCCAGCAGGTTCGGAGGGAATCCCTACGAGCAGTACTTC	NA	NA	TRBV6-5	TRBJ2-7
CASSSTSGSPLTGELFF	TGTGCCAGCAGCTCAACTAGCGGGAGTCCCCTCACCGGGGAGCTGTTTTTT	TRBD2	NA	TRBV7-3	TRBJ2-2
CASSRGTGNTGELFF	TGTGCCAGCAGTCGCGGGACAGGGAACACCGGGGAGCTGTTTTTT	TRBD1	NA	TRBV7-9	TRBJ2-2